Presented here are 32 T cell receptor beta chains from one specimen sequenced in a study of regulatory T cells in long-lasting Graves disease. Indicated time point: persistent/refractory GD, antithyroid drugs over 5 years with positive TRAb. PBMCs were the source of the RNA used for TCR sequencing. Building of the TCR beta libraries involved iRepertoire HTBI primers and Arm-PCR of CDR3 regions. Via MiXCR, TCRdb re-called the multiplex PCR reads, giving one row per CDR3 protein. The sample yields approximately 400,000 distinct CDR3 sequences, 23% seen once. The input for sequencing was peripheral blood mononuclear cells (PBMCs), taken when the disease was refractory, from a patient treated with antithyroid drugs. The receptors here all came from a woman between 40 and 55 years old with Graves disease.

This clonotype was found many times. The chain carries TRBV6-5 and TRBJ1-6, with D maybe TRBD1 (6 bases). CDR3 length: 18 amino acids. From germline, CDR1 is MNHEY and CDR2 SVGAGI. The ends were cut back, 0 bases at V and 7 bases at J, with 19 bases in the middle. Here the CDR3 reads CASSYSIPWGALNSPLHF. For the CDR3, the DNA is TGTGCCAGCAGTTACTCGATACCGTGGGGGGCATTAAATTCACCCCTCCACTTT.

This clonotype occurred many times. This chain connects TRBV11-2 to TRBJ2-7; 16 bases map to TRBD2. The junction had 18 bases not matched to a gene; V was cut back by 6 bases and J by 4 bases. The length of the CDR3 is 20 residues. Germline CDR1 is SGHAT and CDR2 is FQNNGV. The CDR3: CASSMRKTSGTSGRDYEQYF. CDR3 bases: TGTGCCAGCAGTATGCGAAAAACGTCCGGGACTAGCGGGAGGGATTACGAGCAGTACTTC.

This clonotype has at least ten counts. The chain couples TRBV15 to TRBJ1-5; D ambiguous. Germline CDR1 reads LNHNV; CDR2 reads YYDKDF (reference sequence). The CDR3 spans 13 residues. V was clipped by 8 bases and J by 0 bases, with 8 bases between them. The CDR3 DNA reads TGTGCCACCGAGCGAGGTAGCAATCAGCCCCAGCATTTT. The encoded protein is CATERGSNQPQHF.

This clonotype was seen more than once but under ten times. The rearrangement uses TRBV14 and TRBJ2-2, with D unclear. V lost 5 bases, J lost 6 bases, and 10 bases lay in between. CDR1 is SGHDN, CDR2 FVKESK, per germline. This CDR3 has 13 residues. The chain's CDR3 is CASSLMVAGELFF. CDR3 bases: TGTGCCAGCAGCTTGATGGTGGCCGGGGAGCTGTTTTTT.

Notes on this clonotype: A much larger clonotype is one base distant, so this may be a read error. This rearrangement joins TRBV7-2 to TRBJ2-2; 15 bases agree with TRBD2. The CDR3 covers 19 residues. Looked up from germline, CDR1 is SGHTA and CDR2 is FQGNSA. The CDR3 is CASSFTGTSGRSKTGELFF. The CDR3 DNA reads as TGTGCCAGCAGCTTTACCGGGACTAGCGGGAGGTCGAAGACCGGGGAGCTGTTTTTT.

This clonotype was picked up many times. The rearrangement links TRBV6-1 to TRBJ2-7; D possibly corresponds to TRBD1 (5 bases). From germline, CDR1 is MNHNS and CDR2 SASEGT. The V and J ends lost 0 bases and 4 bases respectively, with 13 bases between them. This CDR3 region has 15 residues. The CDR3: CASSEAQGGRYEQYF. CDR3 DNA sequence: TGTGCCAGCAGTGAAGCGCAGGGCGGTAGATACGAGCAGTACTTC.

V gene TRBV19 combines with J gene TRBJ1-5; 8 nucleotides agree with TRBD1. The CDR3 totals 17 residues. The germline CDR1 and CDR2 sequences are LNHDA and SQIVND (reference sequence). J gave up 0 bases and V 1 base, and 5 bases lay outside the gene matches. The CDR3 DNA follows: TGTGCCAGTAGTATAGGGACAGGGCTAATTAGCAATCAGCCCCAGCATTTT. Protein product: CASSIGTGLISNQPQHF.

This clonotype showed up just a few times. The rearrangement joins TRBV19 to TRBJ2-7; D gene unclear. V lost 3 bases and J 6 bases, leaving 6 bases between the germline ends. From germline, CDR1 is LNHDA and CDR2 SQIVND (reference sequence). The CDR3 sequence is 11 residues long. This chain's CDR3 is CASSIGREQYF. In nucleotides, the CDR3 is TGTGCCAGTAGTATCGGACGCGAGCAGTACTTC.

This clonotype was observed many times. This chain uses TRBV2 with TRBJ2-6; D unresolved. This CDR3 has 15 amino acids. With 2 bases removed from V and 0 bases from J, the gap between germline ends came to 5 bases. Germline CDR1 and CDR2: SNHLY and FYNNEI. The CDR3 DNA reads as TGTGCCAGCAGTGAAATATCCTCTGGGGCCAACGTCCTGACTTTC. This encodes CASSEISSGANVLTF.

The CDR3 loop reads CASSQDTGTLDTEAFF. CDR3 nucleotide sequence: TGTGCCAGCAGCCAAGATACGGGGACTTTGGACACTGAAGCTTTCTTT. The chain combines TRBV4-2 with TRBJ1-1; the D gene is possibly TRBD1 (5 bases). Germline V CDR1 and CDR2: LGHNA, YNFKEQ. V gave up 0 bases and J gave up 3 bases, with 14 bases separating them. CDR3 length equals 16 residues.

The chain has TRBV9 and TRBJ2-7; TRBD1 matches at 8 bases. CDR1 and CDR2 from the germline V gene are SGDLS and YYNGEE. V shed 1 base and J 0 bases; nucleotides not matched to a gene: 3. The CDR3 length is 15 residues. The CDR3 DNA is TGTGCCAGCAGCGTATCGGGACAGGCCTCCTACGAGCAGTACTTC. Translation: CASSVSGQASYEQYF.

This clonotype was found many times. The V call is TRBV28, the J call TRBJ2-7; D is uncertain. CDR3 length: 12 residues. Looked up from germline, CDR1 is MDHEN and CDR2 is SYDVKM. V was trimmed by 4 bases and J by 3 bases, leaving 7 bases between them. CDR3 in amino acids: CASSSHNYEQYF. DNA of the CDR3: TGTGCCAGCAGTTCCCATAACTACGAGCAGTACTTC.

This clonotype has more than one count but fewer than ten. The chain couples TRBV10-3 to TRBJ1-5; 7 bases map to TRBD1. CDR3 length: 16 amino acids. The germline gives CDR1 ENHRY, CDR2 SYGVKD. V was pared by 7 bases and J by 2 bases, with 11 bases of the junction left unmatched. Here the CDR3 reads CAINRQGTDRNQPQHF. The CDR3 bases are TGTGCCATCAACCGACAGGGTACAGATCGCAATCAGCCCCAGCATTTT.

The rearrangement uses TRBV27 and TRBJ2-5; the D is unclear. Germline CDR1 and CDR2: MNHEY and SMNVEV (reference sequence). The CDR3 is 13 amino acids. Trimming left V 6 bases short and J 0 bases short, with 8 bases between. The CDR3 spells CASRARNQETQYF. CDR3 DNA sequence: TGTGCCAGCAGAGCGCGTAACCAAGAGACCCAGTACTTC.

The rearrangement uses TRBV6-2 or TRBV6-3 and TRBJ2-2; 7 bases are a match to TRBD1. Trimming at V came to 10 bases and at J to 1 base, leaving 12 bases not matched to a gene. CDR1 is MNHEY and CDR2 is SVGEGT in the germline V gene. The CDR3 runs 16 residues. The CDR3 bases are TGTGCCACCCGAAGCCCGGGACAGAGGAACACCGGGGAGCTGTTTTTT. Amino acids: CATRSPGQRNTGELFF.

Ten or more counts support this clonotype. The V call is TRBV11-2, the J call TRBJ2-7, with D unclear. Germline lookup yields CDR1 SGHAT and CDR2 FQNNGV. Trimming took 1 base from V and 6 from J, leaving 13 bases between them. This CDR3 is 14 amino acids long. As DNA, the CDR3 is TGTGCCAGCAGCTTAGCACAGTCCTCTGGCGAGCAGTACTTC. This gives the protein CASSLAQSSGEQYF.

The chain employs TRBV10-3 and TRBJ2-7; 11 bases align to TRBD1. Germline lookup yields CDR1 ENHRY and CDR2 SYGVKD. This CDR3 comprises 17 residues. The V segment lost 0 bases and the J segment 4 bases; nucleotides outside the gene matches: 8. CDR3 coding DNA: TGTGCCATCAGTGAGTCGTTCGGGGGGACAGGGGGTTACGAGCAGTACTTC. This sequence encodes CAISESFGGTGGYEQYF.

This clonotype was recorded many times. This chain connects TRBV5-1 to TRBJ2-2, with a tentative D call TRBD2 (5 bases). The CDR3 contains 17 residues. CDR1 and CDR2 (germline): SGHRS, YFSETQ. Between the trimmed V and J ends, which lost 0 bases and 4 bases, there was a span of 16 bases. The CDR3 is CASSLGAAAFGTGELFF. DNA for the CDR3: TGCGCCAGCAGCTTGGGGGCAGCGGCCTTCGGCACCGGGGAGCTGTTTTTT.

This clonotype was detected ten times or more. The genes are TRBV28 and TRBJ1-2; no firm D call. Germline assignment: CDR1 MDHEN and CDR2 SYDVKM. The CDR3 totals 13 residues. V was shortened by 5 bases and J by 4 bases, with 11 bases between the two germline ends. The CDR3 DNA reads TGTGCCAGCAGTCTGACCCGTGGCTATGGCTACACCTTC. As protein: CASSLTRGYGYTF.

V is TRBV2 and J is TRBJ2-1, with D perhaps given as TRBD1 or TRBD2 (5 bases each). Germline assignment: CDR1 SNHLY and CDR2 FYNNEI. The CDR3 covers 13 residues. The ends were cut back, 7 bases at V and 10 bases at J, with 17 bases in the middle. CDR3 sequence reads: CASKGPPGVEQFF. In nucleotides, the CDR3 is TGTGCCAGCAAGGGACCCCCGGGCGTGGAGCAGTTCTTC.

CDR3: CSARGLETNTGELFF. CDR3 nucleotides: TGCAGTGCTAGAGGTCTGGAGACTAACACCGGGGAGCTGTTTTTT. V usage is TRBV20-1 and J usage is TRBJ2-2; D gene uncertain. Germline CDR1 reads DFQATT; CDR2 reads SNEGSKA (reference sequence). V gave up 1 base and J gave up 2 bases, with 11 bases separating them. The CDR3 is 15 amino acids.

This clonotype was detected ten times or more. The V call is TRBV2, the J call TRBJ1-1; D unclear. From germline, CDR1 is SNHLY and CDR2 FYNNEI. The CDR3 sequence is 16 residues long. V lost 8 bases and J 0 bases, leaving 19 bases between the germline ends. The CDR3 loop reads CASPRRVGTMNTEAFF. The CDR3 DNA reads TGTGCCAGCCCTCGGAGGGTGGGTACCATGAACACTGAAGCTTTCTTT.

V is TRBV10-3 and J is TRBJ1-5; perhaps TRBD1 as D (5 bases). The germline V gene encodes CDR1 ENHRY and CDR2 SYGVKD. Trimming removed 3 bases from V and 0 bases from J, with 9 bases in between. This CDR3 has 15 residues. The CDR3 protein is CAISDGGTSNQPQHF. CDR3 sequence (DNA): TGTGCCATCAGTGATGGGGGGACTAGCAATCAGCCCCAGCATTTT.

This clonotype was counted a single time. The genes are TRBV2 and TRBJ2-7; 8 nucleotides agree with TRBD2. This CDR3 comprises 15 residues. With 6 bases clipped from V and 3 bases from J, the junction kept 10 bases outside the gene matches. Germline V gene data show CDR1 as SNHLY and CDR2 as FYNNEI. The CDR3 sequence is CASSLEGGGSYEQYF. CDR3 coding DNA: TGTGCCAGCAGCTTAGAGGGCGGGGGGAGCTACGAGCAGTACTTC.

Note on this clonotype: A much larger clone differs by one base, so this may be a read error. CDR3 DNA: TGTGCCAGCAGTCCGGGACTAGCCATCAATGAGCAGTTCTTC. This encodes CASSPGLAINEQFF. The chain recombines TRBV2 with TRBJ2-1; TRBD2 aligns across 9 bases. V shed 5 bases, J shed 6 bases, and the junction held 5 bases outside the gene matches. Germline V CDR1 and CDR2: SNHLY, FYNNEI. The CDR3 is 14 amino acids.

The rearrangement joins TRBV10-2 to TRBJ2-7; 11 nucleotides match TRBD1. CDR1 and CDR2 (germline): WSHSY, SAAADI. This CDR3 contains 16 residues. Trimming at V came to 3 bases and at J to 1 base, leaving 5 bases not matched to a gene. This chain's CDR3 is CASSDLGQGVSYEQYF. The CDR3 coding sequence is TGCGCCAGCAGTGACTTGGGACAGGGGGTTTCCTACGAGCAGTACTTC.

The chain links TRBV11-2 to TRBJ2-7; D might be TRBD1 or TRBD2, each matching 6 bases. V lost 6 bases and J lost 6, with 30 bases in between. This CDR3 is built from 18 residues. Looked up from germline, CDR1 is SGHAT and CDR2 is FQNNGV. This CDR3 reads CASRLGGYRADTVGEQYF. CDR3 DNA sequence: TGTGCCAGCAGACTAGGGGGGTATCGGGCTGATACGGTCGGCGAGCAGTACTTC.

J is TRBJ2-7 and V is TRBV9; D might be TRBD2 (6 bases). Trimming removed 5 bases at V and 4 bases at J, with 16 bases between. Germline CDR1 reads SGDLS; CDR2 reads YYNGEE. This CDR3 has 14 amino acids. The CDR3 nucleotides are TGTGCCAGCAGTGGGGGTGGAGGGGAGTACGAGCAGTACTTC. Encoded protein: CASSGGGGEYEQYF.

This clonotype came up many times. The chain employs TRBV28 and TRBJ2-1; D is ambiguous. This CDR3 comprises 17 residues. With 6 bases removed from V and 5 bases from J, the gap between germline ends came to 23 bases. CDR1 is MDHEN and CDR2 is SYDVKM in the germline V gene. CDR3 sequence (DNA): TGTGCCAGCAGCCCCGCCGCCCTACAGTCCACCCACAATGAGCAGTTCTTC. Translated: CASSPAALQSTHNEQFF.

In its sample, this clonotype was seen a few times. This sequence joins TRBV19 and TRBJ1-5; 9 nucleotides align to TRBD1. CDR3 length equals 15 residues. The V gene end was trimmed by 0 bases and the J gene end by 7 bases; junction bases not matched to a gene: 4. From germline, CDR1 is LNHDA and CDR2 SQIVND (reference sequence). CDR3 coding DNA: TGTGCCAGTAGTATAGAGACAGGGGGAAGACAGCCCCAGCATTTT. Encoded protein: CASSIETGGRQPQHF.

The chain recombines TRBV10-3 with TRBJ1-2, with TRBD1 as a possible D gene (6 bases). The CDR3 covers 15 residues. CDR1 and CDR2 (germline): ENHRY, SYGVKD. V lost 2 bases and J lost 2, with 12 bases in between. The CDR3 sequence is CAISEPGHLNYGYTF. The CDR3 nucleotides are TGTGCCATCAGTGAGCCGGGACATCTAAACTATGGCTACACCTTC.

This chain connects TRBV7-9 to TRBJ1-1, with D perhaps TRBD1 (6 bases). Trimming shortened V by 2 bases and J by 7 bases, and 11 bases separated the two germline ends. This CDR3 contains 13 residues. Germline assignment: CDR1 SEHNR and CDR2 FQNEAQ (reference sequence). CDR3 sequence reads: CASSLIRGREAFF. CDR3 nucleotides: TGTGCCAGCAGCTTAATCAGGGGCCGTGAAGCTTTCTTT.